The source of this TCR beta chain is a study of Ad26.COV2.S vaccination and SARS-CoV-2 variants (dated by TCRdb to the early 2020s). A note on the overall study: Donors in the vaccine arm were drawn from COV1001, a phase I-IIa trial of Ad26.COV2.S in healthy adults that was multicentre, randomized, double-blind and placebo-controlled. Investigators did not know the trial group allocation while performing experiments and assessing outcomes. TCRbeta repertoire sequencing was used to assess the specificity and breadth of SARS-CoV-2-reactive T cell receptors after Ad26.COV2.S vaccination. Ad26.COV2.S was administered intramuscularly at 5 x 10^10 or 1 x 10^11 viral particles, either as a single shot or as two shots given 56 days apart. The TCR-sequenced set comprised about 32 samples: about 19 Ad26.COV2.S vaccine recipients, 5 placebo recipients and 8 SARS-CoV-2 convalescent individuals. Participants in the trial were split at random into five groups of five each, receiving low-dose or high-dose Ad26.COV2.S once or twice, or else placebo on both occasions. Broader findings and caveats from the paper: The authors noted that total T cell responses may have been underestimated by the TCR breadth and depth analyses. The study was not powered for comparison of responses between vaccine doses or regimens. Vaccine and placebo recipients had comparable non-spike TCR breadth, which fits with the vaccine containing only spike. Spike-specific TCR breadth was higher in Ad26.COV2.S recipients than in placebo recipients (P = 0.0014). After vaccination, spike-specific CD8+ and CD4+ T cell responses were reported to show substantial breadth.

Taken with the paper, the label for treatment or condition translates to: roughly 18 received Ad26.COV2.S at low or high dose, single or two shots; 5 received placebo; per-sample allocation not given. Repertoires of vaccine and placebo recipients were sequenced from samples collected on day 63 after the first injection. Cohort 1b enrolled about two dozen adults aged 18-55 years at a single site in Boston, USA, between 29 July and 7 August 2020. As a vaccine, Ad26.COV2.S was a replication-incompetent adenovirus type 26 vector that expressed a prefusion-stabilized SARS-CoV-2 spike protein derived from the original Wuhan strain. On this clone itself: Its specific antigen is unknown. Per-nucleotide qualities are absent, and no much larger clonotype sits a single base away.

V gives up 1 base and J gives up 10 bases, and the segment between their germline ends measures 17 bases. CDR1 and CDR2, per the germline V gene, are SGHAT and FQNNGV. The CDR3 numbers 16 residues from cysteine through phenylalanine. Kept here is only the CDR3 DNA, which spans 48 bases and is read in frame from base 1. The immunoSEQ Assay was used to sequence TCRbeta CDR3 regions. After extraction, genomic DNA underwent amplification by bias-controlled multiplex PCR, followed by high-throughput sequencing. The study's own analysis went as follows. To quantify the absolute abundance of each unique TCRbeta CDR3 region, sequences were collapsed and filtered. T cell fraction was estimated by normalizing TCRbeta template counts to usable DNA, which was measured by amplifying reference genes present in all nucleated cells. Repertoire TCRs were annotated as SARS-CoV-2-specific when V gene, CDR3 amino acid sequence and J gene were exactly matched to a known reactive TCR set. MIRA supplied the reference SARS-CoV-2 TCR set, which was filtered for enrichment in COVID-19-positive ImmuneCODE repertoires so that public or cross-reactive TCRs were removed. Using the MIRA antigens, annotated TCRs were further analysed by specific ORF or by position within an ORF. Breadth was defined as annotated unique rearrangements over total unique productive rearrangements; depth was the summed frequency of those rearrangements. Two-sided Wilcoxon rank-sum tests were applied when comparing TCR breadth between groups. This is the immuneACCESS table as TCRdb keeps it, with only in-frame sequences that have V and J called. A part of the clones is gone; compared with another copy, unresolved V genes explain less than half, and the rest is unexplained. The V and J calls and clone size were taken over from that table, and D and trimming were inferred from the DNA. The sample profile shows approximately 360,000 clones; about 83% of them were found once. In total, the top ten clones hold approximately 7% of the sample.

The sequence is built from TRBV11-2 and TRBJ1-6, with the D gene not clear enough to name. Material: peripheral blood, obtained in a trial of Ad26.COV2.S vaccine versus placebo. This TCR derives from a person between 18 and 60 years old who received the Ad26.COV2.S COVID-19 vaccine or a placebo. The CDR3 corresponds to CASSLGLPRVGSPLHF. The DNA reads TGTGCCAGCAGCTTAGGTCTGCCGCGAGTGGGATCACCCCTCCACTTT.